The 15 T cell receptor beta chains reported below all come from one sample, sequenced in a study of blood T cell repertoires in COVID-19 (dated by TCRdb to the early 2020s). The library was generated by the immunoSEQ multiplex PCR assay. Imported from immuneACCESS, the table was reduced by TCRdb to in-frame sequences with V and J called. These copies leave out some clones; in studies compared against another copy, an unresolved V gene accounts for under half, and the cause of the remainder is not known. The sample table holds roughly 80,000 clones, of which 78% were seen once. The ten most abundant clones make up more than 15% of the sample. Sequencing used peripheral blood. Receptor source: a human donor in a cohort sampled during active COVID-19.

The chain carries TRBV6-5 and TRBJ2-1; 10 nucleotides align to TRBD1. CDR3 length equals 15 residues. V was pared by 6 bases and J by 4 bases, with 6 bases of the junction left unmatched. Germline V lookup: CDR1 MNHEY, CDR2 SVGAGI. CDR3 DNA: TGTGCCAGCAGGCCTGGACAGGGGGGGTACAATGAGCAGTTCTTC. As protein: CASRPGQGGYNEQFF.

This chain connects TRBV30 to TRBJ2-2; 11 bases match TRBD2. This CDR3 contains 13 residues. Germline CDR1 and CDR2: GTSNPN and SVGIG (reference sequence). The V segment lost 4 bases and the J segment 6 bases; nucleotides outside the gene matches: 1. DNA of the CDR3: TGTGCCTGGAAACTAGCGGGAGCCGGGGAGCTGTTTTTT. Amino acid sequence: CAWKLAGAGELFF.

The chain is built from TRBV12-3 or TRBV12-4 and TRBJ1-2; D is unresolved. This CDR3 is built from 12 residues. V was cut by 2 bases and J by 7 bases, with 8 bases left in between. CDR3 in amino acids: CASSLMASGYTF. The CDR3 nucleotides are TGTGCCAGCAGTTTAATGGCTAGTGGCTACACCTTC.

The CDR3 here is CSAEQGNGYTF. The DNA of the CDR3 is TGCAGTGCCGAACAGGGAAACGGCTACACCTTC. The chain has TRBV20-1 and TRBJ1-2; TRBD1 is a possible D gene (6 bases). This CDR3 spans 11 amino acids. CDR1 is DFQATT, CDR2 SNEGSKA, per germline (reference sequence). Trimming removed 6 bases from V and 8 bases from J, with 13 bases in between.

This clone was recorded a few times. The rearrangement links TRBV5-1 to TRBJ2-2, with D perhaps matching TRBD1 (6 bases). The CDR3 sequence is 15 residues long. V was cut by 9 bases and J by 0 bases, with 15 bases left in between. Germline V gene lookup returns CDR1 SGHRS and CDR2 YFSETQ. For the CDR3, the DNA is TGCGCCACCACAGGGACGGCCGCGAACACCGGGGAGCTGTTTTTT. Protein sequence: CATTGTAANTGELFF. The full variable domain, in which reference TRBV5-1 and TRBJ2-2 provide the parts outside the CDR3, is KAGVTQTPRYLIKTRGQQVTLSCSPISGHRSVSWYQQTPGQGLQFLFEYFSETQRNKGNFPGRFSGRQFSNSRSEMNVSTLELGDSALYLCATTGTAANTGELFFGEGSRLTVL.

The J gene is TRBJ1-6, the V gene TRBV7-9; 7 nucleotides match TRBD1. The CDR3 loop spans 17 amino acids. Germline-derived CDR1 and CDR2 are SEHNR and FQNEAQ (reference sequence). Trimming took 3 bases from V and 7 from J; bases not matched to a gene: 12. CDR3 sequence (DNA): TGTGCCAGCAGCTTTCCAACAGGGGTGGGTGTCAATTCACCCCTCCACTTT. Protein sequence: CASSFPTGVGVNSPLHF. The whole variable domain, remainder taken from reference TRBV7-9 and TRBJ1-6, is DTGVSQNPRHKITKRGQNVTFRCDPISEHNRLYWYRQTLGQGPEFLTYFQNEAQLEKSRLLSDRFSAERPKGSFSTLEIQRTEQGDSAMYLCASSFPTGVGVNSPLHFGNGTRLTVT.

The rearrangement links TRBV2 to TRBJ1-5; 8 nucleotides agree with TRBD1. Trimming took 5 bases from V and 4 from J; bases not matched to a gene: 4. Germline CDR1 reads SNHLY; CDR2 reads FYNNEI. The CDR3 consists of 14 residues. This CDR3 reads CASSTGTGNQPQHF. In nucleotides, the CDR3 is TGTGCCAGCAGTACGGGGACAGGTAATCAGCCCCAGCATTTT.

This rearrangement joins TRBV18 to TRBJ2-7; the match to TRBD2 covers 10 bases. CDR1 is KGHSH and CDR2 is LQKENI in the germline V gene. The CDR3 consists of 16 residues. V trimming: 3 bases; J trimming: 5 bases; junction bases outside the gene matches: 10. CDR3 amino acids: CASSPSLSGRPNEQYV. The CDR3, as DNA: TGTGCCAGCTCACCGTCACTTAGCGGGAGGCCTAACGAGCAGTACGTC.

The chain has TRBV20-1 and TRBJ1-1; D is unresolved. The CDR3 length is 10 residues. Trimming pared 7 bases from V and 4 bases from J, leaving 7 bases between. Germline V lookup: CDR1 DFQATT, CDR2 SNEGSKA (reference sequence). The CDR3 loop is CSVSSTEAFF. CDR3 coding DNA: TGCAGTGTTTCGAGCACTGAAGCTTTCTTT.

This rearrangement joins TRBV19 to TRBJ1-5; possible D gene TRBD1, 5 bases. The V gene's germline CDR1 is LNHDA and CDR2 SQIVND (reference sequence). The CDR3 is made up of 16 amino acids. Between the trimmed V and J ends, which lost 5 bases and 4 bases, there was a span of 18 bases. The CDR3 nucleotides are TGTGCCAGTAGTTTTGGGGTAGCAGGGCGGAATCAGCCCCAGCATTTT. It encodes CASSFGVAGRNQPQHF.

The chain combines TRBV12-5 with TRBJ2-1; 9 positions agree with TRBD2. This CDR3 has 17 amino acids. Per germline, CDR1 LGHNT and CDR2 FRNRAP. V lost 3 bases to trimming and J lost 6 bases; unmatched junction nucleotides: 12. In nucleotides, the CDR3 is TGTGCTAGTGGTTTTGGAGTCGGGCGGGAGGGCCCCAATGAGCAGTTCTTC. Its protein is CASGFGVGREGPNEQFF.

This clone has a count of ten or more. The chain links TRBV27 to TRBJ1-1; 8 nucleotides agree with TRBD1. V gave up 6 bases and J gave up 5 bases; unmatched junction bases: 8. The CDR3 is 14 amino acids. In germline, CDR1 is MNHEY, CDR2 SMNVEV (reference sequence). CDR3 in DNA: TGTGCCAGCAGCGAGACAGGGGTTAGAACTGAAGCTTTCTTT. Its translation is CASSETGVRTEAFF.

In this sample, this clone turned up once. The CDR3 DNA follows: TGTGCCAGCAGGCCAGGGGGCAGCACCGGGGAGCTGTTTTTT. Translated, it gives CASRPGGSTGELFF. The rearrangement links TRBV11-2 to TRBJ2-2, with TRBD1 matching over 8 bases. Unmatched junction bases numbered 4, after V lost 6 bases and J lost 4 bases. The V gene's germline CDR1 is SGHAT and CDR2 FQNNGV. The CDR3 spans 14 residues. Full variable domain (rest looked up from reference TRBV11-2 and TRBJ2-2): EAGVAQSPRYKIIEKRQSVAFWCNPISGHATLYWYQQILGQGPKLLIQFQNNGVVDDSQLPKDRFSAERLKGVDSTLKIQPAKLEDSAVYLCASRPGGSTGELFFGEGSRLTVL.

In its sample, this clone was seen a few times. This chain links TRBV4-2 with TRBJ1-3; 7 bases are a match to TRBD1. With V trimmed by 4 bases and J by 4 bases, 7 bases remained unmatched. This CDR3 contains 15 residues. Germline values: CDR1 LGHNA, CDR2 YNFKEQ. CDR3 residues: CASSLLPGQGNTIYF. In DNA form, the CDR3 reads TGTGCCAGCAGCCTCTTGCCGGGACAGGGAAACACCATATATTTT.

This sequence joins TRBV28 and TRBJ2-7, with D perhaps matching TRBD1 (6 bases). V lost 5 bases and J lost 3, with 17 bases in between. The CDR3 totals 15 residues. CDR1 MDHEN and CDR2 SYDVKM come from the germline V gene. The CDR3 loop reads CASSLAGTPHYEQYF. The CDR3, as DNA: TGTGCCAGCAGTCTGGCCGGGACACCCCACTACGAGCAGTACTTC.